Each of the 21 T cell receptor beta chains below was sequenced from the same sample in a study of T cell changes during pregnancy in multiple sclerosis. Profiling relied on immunoSEQ multiplex PCR, and the TCRdb table lists in-frame clones only, not all of them. Here the sample spans more than 45,000 clones, about nine tenths being singletons. Sequences were derived from CD4+ T cells from peripheral blood mononuclear cells, sampled after pregnancy. The receptors stem from a female donor with multiple sclerosis, enrolled in a pregnancy study.

The chain joins TRBV6-1 to TRBJ2-2; the match to TRBD1 covers 10 bases. V was pared by 6 bases and J by 4 bases, with 5 bases of the junction left unmatched. The CDR3 totals 15 residues. Germline CDR1 MNHNS, CDR2 SASEGT. The CDR3 here is CASRTGGSGTGELFF. The DNA for the CDR3 is TGTGCCAGCAGGACAGGGGGCTCGGGCACCGGGGAGCTGTTTTTT.

The genes are TRBV19 and TRBJ2-7; 8 nucleotides match TRBD1. V lost 2 bases, J lost 2 bases, and 11 bases stayed unmatched. This CDR3 contains 17 residues. CDR1 and CDR2 from the germline V gene are LNHDA and SQIVND (reference sequence). CDR3 nucleotide sequence: TGTGCCAGTAGTATATCCAACCCCCCAGGGGGCCCCTACGAGCAGTACTTC. This codes for CASSISNPPGGPYEQYF.

The CDR3 DNA is TGTGCCAGCAGTTTTAGCCCACAGGGGTGGAATACTGAAGCTTTCTTT. It encodes CASSFSPQGWNTEAFF. The chain combines TRBV11-3 with TRBJ1-1, with 7 nucleotides matching TRBD1. CDR3 length equals 16 residues. Germline V CDR1 and CDR2: SGHNT, YENEEA. V gave up 6 bases and J gave up 5 bases; unmatched junction bases: 15.

The V and J genes are TRBV5-1 and TRBJ2-5; TRBD1 aligns across 7 bases. J was trimmed by 5 bases and V by 4 bases; bases with no gene match: 11. The CDR3 has 15 amino acids. The V gene's germline CDR1 is SGHRS and CDR2 YFSETQ. The DNA for the CDR3 is TGCGCCAGCAGCACCAACACAGGGGCCGGGGAGACCCAGTACTTC. This codes for CASSTNTGAGETQYF.

This chain joins TRBV12-5 and TRBJ1-2; TRBD1 aligns across 7 bases. Germline trimming cut 2 bases from V and 0 bases from J; bases unmatched to any gene: 3. The germline gives CDR1 LGHNT, CDR2 FRNRAP. This CDR3 is 15 amino acids long. The CDR3 DNA is TGTGCTAGTGGTTTGTGGGACAGACCTAACTATGGCTACACCTTC. Translated, it gives CASGLWDRPNYGYTF.

In its sample, this clone ranks as medium-sized (0.01 to 0.1%). The same CDR3 is also encoded by other DNA sequences in this sample. The chain combines TRBV27 with TRBJ2-7; 8 bases match TRBD1. Looked up from germline, CDR1 is MNHEY and CDR2 is SMNVEV (reference sequence). With V trimmed by 3 bases and J by 7 bases, 8 bases remained unmatched. The CDR3 covers 14 residues. CDR3 amino acids: CASSFVQGAGEQYF. CDR3 DNA: TGTGCCAGCAGTTTCGTCCAGGGGGCTGGGGAGCAGTACTTC.

The chain has TRBV6-6 and TRBJ2-3; 9 positions agree with TRBD2. This CDR3 spans 16 amino acids. V trimming: 4 bases; J trimming: 0 bases; junction bases outside the gene matches: 5. Germline CDR1 and CDR2: MNHNY and SVGAGI (reference sequence). The CDR3 spells CASSSRLAESTDTQYF. CDR3 coding DNA: TGTGCCAGCAGTTCGAGACTAGCGGAAAGCACAGATACGCAGTATTTT.

This clone occurred once. This rearrangement joins TRBV19 to TRBJ2-2; D remains unclear. The germline V and J ends were trimmed by 1 base and 2 bases, with 5 bases remaining between them. The CDR3 runs to 14 residues. From germline, CDR1 is LNHDA and CDR2 SQIVND (reference sequence). The chain's CDR3 is CASSIVRNTGELFF. As DNA, the CDR3 is TGTGCCAGTAGTATAGTGAGAAACACCGGGGAGCTGTTTTTT.

The J gene is TRBJ1-4, the V gene TRBV2; perhaps TRBD1 as D (6 bases). Trimming removed 7 bases at V and 3 bases at J, with 15 bases between. The CDR3 has 15 amino acids. Germline lookup yields CDR1 SNHLY and CDR2 FYNNEI. Written as DNA, the CDR3 is TGTGCCAGCACCTTGGGGGGGGCCCCTAATGAAAAACTGTTTTTT. Its protein is CASTLGGAPNEKLFF.

The chain couples TRBV4-1 to TRBJ1-3, with D perhaps TRBD1 (6 bases). The CDR3 consists of 14 residues. Germline V gene lookup returns CDR1 MGHRA and CDR2 YSYEKL. Trimming shortened V by 5 bases and J by 2 bases, and 10 bases separated the two germline ends. The CDR3 sequence: CASSYRDPGNTIYF. Here the CDR3 DNA reads TGCGCCAGCAGCTACAGGGACCCTGGAAACACCATATATTTT.

This clone was seen a single time. Written as DNA, the CDR3 is TGTGCCAGCAAAATGACGGGTATTAGCACAGATACGCAGTATTTT. Protein product: CASKMTGISTDTQYF. The chain links TRBV19 to TRBJ2-3, with D unresolved. CDR1 and CDR2 from the germline V gene are LNHDA and SQIVND (reference sequence). This CDR3 has 15 residues. Trimming cost V 9 bases and J 0 bases, with 16 bases left between them.

The chain employs TRBV11-1 and TRBJ2-5, with D perhaps TRBD2 (6 bases). The CDR3 is 18 amino acids. Deletions cut 3 bases from V and 5 bases from J, with 25 bases between. Germline CDR1 is SGHAT and CDR2 is FQDESV (reference sequence). CDR3 nucleotides: TGTGCCAGCAGCTTGGGCAGGGAGGTTCGGACTGGGAGGGAGACCCAGTACTTC. Amino acids: CASSLGREVRTGRETQYF.

The chain carries TRBV4-3 and TRBJ2-7; TRBD2 is a possible D gene (6 bases). Looked up from germline, CDR1 is LGHNA and CDR2 is YSLEER. Trimming removed 4 bases from V and 4 bases from J, with 14 bases in between. This CDR3 contains 14 residues. CDR3 loop: CASSRLSGSYEQYF. CDR3 nucleotide sequence: TGCGCCAGCAGCCGCCTTAGCGGATCATACGAGCAGTACTTC.

This chain links TRBV9 with TRBJ2-6; unclear D gene. V lost 1 base and J 2 bases, leaving 10 bases between the germline ends. The CDR3 consists of 16 residues. From germline, CDR1 is SGDLS and CDR2 YYNGEE. The CDR3 bases are TGTGCCAGCAGCGTAAGCCCGGCGGCTGGGGCCAACGTCCTGACTTTC. Encoded protein: CASSVSPAAGANVLTF.

CDR3 nucleotides: TGTGCCAGCACCATCTTACAGGGGGCAGGCGAAAAACTGTTTTTT. Translation gives CASTILQGAGEKLFF. The V call is TRBV6-1, the J call TRBJ1-4; TRBD1 matches at 9 bases. V lost 7 bases to trimming and J lost 8 bases; unmatched junction nucleotides: 11. Germline V gene data show CDR1 as MNHNS and CDR2 as SASEGT. This CDR3 has 15 residues.

This chain uses TRBV5-1 with TRBJ2-3, with TRBD2 matching over 9 bases. V dropped 4 bases and J dropped 0; count of bases not matched to a gene: 3. CDR1 and CDR2 (germline): SGHRS, YFSETQ. The CDR3 contains 15 residues. This CDR3 reads CASSTGLASTDTQYF. The CDR3, as DNA: TGCGCCAGCAGCACGGGACTAGCTAGCACAGATACGCAGTATTTT.

This clone was seen just once. The V gene is TRBV10-3, the J gene TRBJ1-1; D perhaps matches TRBD1 (6 bases). Looked up from germline, CDR1 is ENHRY and CDR2 is SYGVKD. This CDR3 is 14 amino acids long. V gave up 6 bases and J gave up 1 base, with 12 bases separating them. Here the CDR3 DNA reads TGTGCCATCAGCACCGGGACATCGAACACTGAAGCTTTCTTT. Protein sequence: CAISTGTSNTEAFF.

The V and J genes are TRBV19 and TRBJ2-1, with D uncertain. V shed 6 bases and J shed 3 bases, with 18 bases lying between them. The CDR3 sequence is 16 residues long. The germline V gene encodes CDR1 LNHDA and CDR2 SQIVND (reference sequence). The CDR3 spells CASSPGSRQVYNEQFF. The CDR3 nucleotides read TGTGCCAGTAGCCCTGGTTCCAGACAAGTCTACAATGAGCAGTTCTTC.

DNA for the CDR3: TGTGCCAGCTCTAGCGGGAGTGGAGAGCAGTTCTTC. Its protein is CASSSGSGEQFF. The chain combines TRBV2 with TRBJ2-1; TRBD2 matches at 10 bases. Trimming cost V 8 bases and J 10 bases; bases outside gene matches: 5. The CDR3 sequence is 12 residues long. Per the germline V gene, CDR1 is SNHLY and CDR2 is FYNNEI.

The rearrangement links TRBV4-2 to TRBJ2-7, with 13 bases matching TRBD2. The V gene end was trimmed by 1 base and the J gene end by 2 bases; junction bases not matched to a gene: 8. This CDR3 is 18 amino acids long. Looked up from germline, CDR1 is LGHNA and CDR2 is YNFKEQ. This CDR3 reads CASSQGLAGGPDAYEQYF. The CDR3 region has the DNA TGTGCCAGCAGCCAAGGACTAGCGGGAGGCCCAGACGCCTACGAGCAGTACTTC.

This sequence joins TRBV19 and TRBJ1-2, with D possibly being TRBD1 (6 bases). V lost 7 bases to trimming and J lost 0 bases, with 12 bases between them. CDR3 size: 14 residues. Germline lookup yields CDR1 LNHDA and CDR2 SQIVND (reference sequence). The CDR3 is CASKTQGSNYGYTF. The CDR3 nucleotides read TGTGCCAGTAAAACACAGGGATCTAACTATGGCTACACCTTC.